This T cell receptor (beta chain) was sequenced in a study of T cells in Graves' hyperthyroidism and ophthalmopathy. Trimming stripped 7 bases from V and 5 bases from J, with 15 bases between. The CDR3 is 14 amino acids. Germline CDR1 reads WSHSY; CDR2 reads SAAADI. What was amplified from RNA transcripts were TCR beta CDR3 regions. When the TCR CDR3 underwent first-round RT-PCR, the HTBI primer set was used. Using its own MiXCR run on the multiplex PCR reads, TCRdb lists one record per CDR3 protein. The repertoire consists of a few hundred thousand distinct CDR3 sequences, with 15% to 18% occurring once and the leading ten covering about 7%.

This TCR was recovered from a woman aged 25 to 39 with Graves' hyperthyroidism. The sample consisted of blood. This chain uses TRBV10-2 with TRBJ1-5; D gene ambiguous. For the CDR3, the DNA is TGCGCCAGCAAGGAAGGCCCGGCTTATCAGCCCCAGCATTTT. Encoded protein: CASKEGPAYQPQHF.